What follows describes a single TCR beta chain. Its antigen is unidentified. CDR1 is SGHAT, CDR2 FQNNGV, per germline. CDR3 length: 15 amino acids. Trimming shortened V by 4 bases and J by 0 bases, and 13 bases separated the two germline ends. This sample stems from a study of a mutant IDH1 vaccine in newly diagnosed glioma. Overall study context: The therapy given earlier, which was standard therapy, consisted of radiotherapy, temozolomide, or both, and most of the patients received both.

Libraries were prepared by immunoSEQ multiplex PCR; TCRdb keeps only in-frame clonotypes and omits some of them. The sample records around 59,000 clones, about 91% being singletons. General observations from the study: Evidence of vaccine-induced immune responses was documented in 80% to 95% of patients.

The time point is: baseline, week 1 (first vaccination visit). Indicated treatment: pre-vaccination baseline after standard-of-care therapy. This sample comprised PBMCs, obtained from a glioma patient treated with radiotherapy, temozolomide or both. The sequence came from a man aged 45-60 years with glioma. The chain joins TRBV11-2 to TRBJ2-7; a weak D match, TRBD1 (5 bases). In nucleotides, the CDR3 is TGTGCCAGCAGCTCTCAGGGCTACCTCTCCTACGAGCAGTACTTC. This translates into CASSSQGYLSYEQYF. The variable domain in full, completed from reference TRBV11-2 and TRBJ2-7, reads EAGVAQSPRYKIIEKRQSVAFWCNPISGHATLYWYQQILGQGPKLLIQFQNNGVVDDSQLPKDRFSAERLKGVDSTLKIQPAKLEDSAVYLCASSSQGYLSYEQYFGPGTRLTVT.